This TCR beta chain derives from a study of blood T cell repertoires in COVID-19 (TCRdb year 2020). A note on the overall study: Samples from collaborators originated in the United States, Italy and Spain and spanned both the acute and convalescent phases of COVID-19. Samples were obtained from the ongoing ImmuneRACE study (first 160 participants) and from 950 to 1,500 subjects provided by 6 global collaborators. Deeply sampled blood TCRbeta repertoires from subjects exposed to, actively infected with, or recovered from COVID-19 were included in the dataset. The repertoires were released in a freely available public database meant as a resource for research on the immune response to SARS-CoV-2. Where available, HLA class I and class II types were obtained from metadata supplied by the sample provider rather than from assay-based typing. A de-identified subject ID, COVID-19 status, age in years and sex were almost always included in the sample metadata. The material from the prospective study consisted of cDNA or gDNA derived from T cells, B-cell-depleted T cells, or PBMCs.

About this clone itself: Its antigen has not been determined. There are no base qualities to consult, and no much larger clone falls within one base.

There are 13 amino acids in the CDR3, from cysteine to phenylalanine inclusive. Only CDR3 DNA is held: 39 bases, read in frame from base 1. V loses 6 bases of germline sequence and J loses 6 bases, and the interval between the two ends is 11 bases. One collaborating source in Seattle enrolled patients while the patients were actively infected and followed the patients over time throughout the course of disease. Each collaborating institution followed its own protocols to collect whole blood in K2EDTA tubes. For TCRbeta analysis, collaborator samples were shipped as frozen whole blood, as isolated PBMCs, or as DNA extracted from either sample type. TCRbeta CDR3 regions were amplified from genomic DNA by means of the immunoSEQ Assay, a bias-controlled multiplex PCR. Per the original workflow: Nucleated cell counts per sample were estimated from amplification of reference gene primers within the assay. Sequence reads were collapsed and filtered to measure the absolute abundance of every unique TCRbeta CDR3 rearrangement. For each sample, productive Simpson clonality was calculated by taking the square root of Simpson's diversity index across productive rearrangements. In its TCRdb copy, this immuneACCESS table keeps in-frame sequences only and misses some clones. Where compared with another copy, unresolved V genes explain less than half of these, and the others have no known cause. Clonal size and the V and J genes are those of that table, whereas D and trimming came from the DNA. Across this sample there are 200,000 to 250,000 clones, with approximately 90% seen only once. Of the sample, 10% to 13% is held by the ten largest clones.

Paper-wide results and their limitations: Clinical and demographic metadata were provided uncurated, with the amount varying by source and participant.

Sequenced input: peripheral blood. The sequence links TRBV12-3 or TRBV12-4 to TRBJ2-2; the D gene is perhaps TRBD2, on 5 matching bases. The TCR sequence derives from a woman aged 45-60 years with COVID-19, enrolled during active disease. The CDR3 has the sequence CASRLGVPGELFF. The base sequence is TGTGCCAGCAGACTCGGGGTCCCCGGGGAGCTGTTTTTT.